This T cell receptor (beta chain) came from a study of control samples from healthy donors and cancer patients. Profiling relied on immunoSEQ multiplex PCR, and the TCRdb table lists in-frame clones only, not all of them. Counted here are 140,000 or so clones, around 92% occurring once; the ten biggest clones make up 3.2%. The CDR3 sequence is 16 residues long. The V gene end was trimmed by 1 base and the J gene end by 3 bases; junction bases not matched to a gene: 5. Germline CDR1 reads SEHNR; CDR2 reads FQNEAQ (reference sequence). The sample was blood. This sequence originates from a man under 40 in good health. The chain uses TRBV7-9 and TRBJ1-2; 10 bases agree with TRBD1. The DNA for the CDR3 is TGTGCCAGCAGCTTAGATGGGACAGGGGCTGACTATGGCTACACCTTC. Translation: CASSLDGTGADYGYTF. Filled out from reference TRBV7-9 and TRBJ1-2, the complete variable domain reads DTGVSQNPRHKITKRGQNVTFRCDPISEHNRLYWYRQTLGQGPEFLTYFQNEAQLEKSRLLSDRFSAERPKGSFSTLEIQRTEQGDSAMYLCASSLDGTGADYGYTFGSGTRLTVV.